This T cell receptor (beta chain) was recovered during a study of Graves' ophthalmopathy and Graves' hyperthyroidism. Amplification targeted the TCR beta CDR3 regions, with RNA transcripts as the source material. The authors performed first-round RT-PCR with HTBI primers and then a second-round multiplex PCR. TCRdb re-called the multiplex PCR reads through MiXCR, storing one row per CDR3 protein. The table has 600,000 to 950,000 distinct CDR3 sequences, 40% seen once. CDR1 and CDR2 from the germline V gene are SQVTM and ANQGSEA. V was clipped by 1 base and J by 7 bases; unmatched bases: 5. This CDR3 spans 13 amino acids.

J is TRBJ2-5 and V is TRBV29-1; TRBD1 matches at 8 bases. Material for sequencing was peripheral blood. The clonotype was recovered from an adult man with Graves' ophthalmopathy. The CDR3 DNA reads as TGCAGCGTTGAAGCAGGGACAGGTGGGACCCAGTACTTC. Translating it yields CSVEAGTGGTQYF.